This T cell receptor (beta chain) was identified during a study of Graves' ophthalmopathy and Graves' hyperthyroidism. General study points: Ophthalmopathy could be told apart from stable hyperthyroidism by a 13-signature model (about 90% sensitivity, 80% to 84% specificity).

Amplification of the TCR beta CDR3 regions used RNA transcripts (as template). HTBI primers were employed in first-round RT-PCR, then a second-round multiplex PCR followed. Using its own MiXCR run on the multiplex PCR reads, TCRdb lists one record per CDR3 protein. Of 900,000 to 1,200,000 distinct CDR3 sequences detected, roughly two fifths appear once; the ten largest clones hold 11%. Patients newly diagnosed with hyperthyroidism, under 2 months' duration, were aged 18 to 65, the study reports. Germline CDR1 and CDR2: DFQATT and SNEGSKA (reference sequence). This CDR3 is built from 14 residues. V lost 3 bases and J lost 7; bases outside the gene matches: 5. Turning to this clonotype: Its antigen is as yet unknown. A much larger clone sits a single nucleotide away, making a read error possible.

This TCR was sampled from an adult man with Graves' hyperthyroidism. The chain has TRBV20-1 and TRBJ2-2, with 10 bases lining up with TRBD2. What was sequenced was peripheral blood or thyroid tissue (not recorded which). The CDR3 region has the DNA TGCAGTGCTAGGTCTAGCGGGGGAATCGGGGAGCTGTTTTTT. Translating gives CSARSSGGIGELFF.